The 3 T cell receptor beta chains presented below share a single source sample, sequenced in a study of CD8 T cells in Susac syndrome. Reverse transcription of 0.5 to 1 ug RNA was carried out with random hexamers. TCRdb recomputed calls from the immunoSEQ multiplex PCR reads with MiXCR, one row per CDR3 protein. The profile covers about 300,000 distinct CDR3 sequences, with over 75% appearing a single time and 0.2% to 0.25% taken by the ten largest. The specimen was CD8+ T cells from PBMCs. These receptors were obtained from a human donor with multiple sclerosis.

The chain combines TRBV19 with TRBJ2-1, with TRBD1 identical over 10 bases. CDR3 length: 15 residues. J was trimmed by 8 bases and V by 10 bases; bases with no gene match: 14. Germline-derived CDR1 and CDR2 are LNHDA and SQIVND (reference sequence). The DNA for the CDR3 is TGTGCCACACAAATCGGGACAGGGGCTCGTTATGAGCAGTTCTTC. Its translation: CATQIGTGARYEQFF.

The V and J genes are TRBV9 and TRBJ1-5, with D possibly being TRBD1 (6 bases). There are 13 residues in the CDR3. The germline V gene encodes CDR1 SGDLS and CDR2 YYNGEE. Trimming left V 4 bases short and J 9 bases short, with 14 bases between. The CDR3 here is CASSRDNMRPQHF. CDR3 coding DNA: TGTGCCAGCAGCCGGGACAACATGCGGCCCCAGCATTTT.

The chain recombines TRBV6-5 with TRBJ1-2; D remains ambiguous. CDR1 and CDR2 (germline): MNHEY, SVGAGI. Trimming took 6 bases from V and 3 from J, leaving 8 bases between them. The CDR3 loop spans 12 amino acids. The DNA of the CDR3 is TGTGCCAGCAGGGGATTCTACTATGGCTACACCTTC. This sequence encodes CASRGFYYGYTF.